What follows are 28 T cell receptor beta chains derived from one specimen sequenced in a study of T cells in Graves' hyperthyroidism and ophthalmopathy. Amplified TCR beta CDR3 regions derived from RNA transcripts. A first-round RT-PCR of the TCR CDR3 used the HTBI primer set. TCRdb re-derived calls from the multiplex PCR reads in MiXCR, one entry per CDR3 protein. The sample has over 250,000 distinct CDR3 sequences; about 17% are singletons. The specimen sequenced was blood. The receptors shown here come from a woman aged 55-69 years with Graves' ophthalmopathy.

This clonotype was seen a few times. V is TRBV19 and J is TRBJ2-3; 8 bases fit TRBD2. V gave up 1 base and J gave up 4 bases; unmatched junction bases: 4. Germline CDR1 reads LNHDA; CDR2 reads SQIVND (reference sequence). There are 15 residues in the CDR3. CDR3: CASSIGGRRSDTQYF. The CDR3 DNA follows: TGTGCCAGTAGTATAGGCGGGAGGCGTTCAGATACGCAGTATTTT.

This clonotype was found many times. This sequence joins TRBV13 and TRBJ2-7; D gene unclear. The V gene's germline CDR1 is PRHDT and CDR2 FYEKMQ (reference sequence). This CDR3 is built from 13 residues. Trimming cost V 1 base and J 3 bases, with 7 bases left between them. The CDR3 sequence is CASSLAVNYEQYF. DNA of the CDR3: TGTGCCAGCAGCTTAGCGGTTAACTACGAGCAGTACTTC.

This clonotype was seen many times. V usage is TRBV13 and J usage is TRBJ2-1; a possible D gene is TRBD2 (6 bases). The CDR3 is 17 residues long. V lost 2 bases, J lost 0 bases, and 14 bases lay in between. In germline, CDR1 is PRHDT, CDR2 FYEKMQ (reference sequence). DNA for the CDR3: TGTGCCAGCAGCTTACGCCGGAGGGCCAGCTCCTACAATGAGCAGTTCTTC. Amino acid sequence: CASSLRRRASSYNEQFF.

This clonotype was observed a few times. CDR3 protein: CASSWGPMGNQPQHF. CDR3 nucleotides: TGTGCCAGTAGTTGGGGCCCGATGGGCAATCAGCCCCAGCATTTT. This chain links TRBV19 with TRBJ1-5, with TRBD1 as a possible D gene (5 bases). The germline V gene encodes CDR1 LNHDA and CDR2 SQIVND (reference sequence). Trimming removed 5 bases at V and 2 bases at J, with 13 bases between. CDR3 length: 15 residues.

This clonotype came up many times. The CDR3 region has the DNA TGCGCCAGCAGCTCGGGACAGGGTTACGACGAGCAGTACTTC. Amino acid sequence: CASSSGQGYDEQYF. This sequence joins TRBV5-1 and TRBJ2-7; 9 nucleotides align to TRBD1. This CDR3 is built from 14 residues. The J segment lost 5 bases and the V segment lost 3 bases, leaving 6 bases of the junction unmatched. Germline V gene sequence: CDR1 SGHRS, CDR2 YFSETQ.

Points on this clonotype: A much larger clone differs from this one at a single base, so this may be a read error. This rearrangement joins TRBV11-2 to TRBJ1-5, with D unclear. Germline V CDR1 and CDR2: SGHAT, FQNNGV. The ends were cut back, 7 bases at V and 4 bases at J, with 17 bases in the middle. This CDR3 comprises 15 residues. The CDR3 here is CASTLGFRGNQPQHF. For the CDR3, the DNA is TGTGCCAGCACCCTCGGGTTTAGAGGGAATCAGCCCCAGCATTTT.

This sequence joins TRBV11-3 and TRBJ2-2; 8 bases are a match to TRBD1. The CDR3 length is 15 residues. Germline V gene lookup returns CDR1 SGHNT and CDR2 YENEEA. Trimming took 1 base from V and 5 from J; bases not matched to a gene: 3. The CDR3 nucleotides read TGTGCCAGCAGCTTAGTGACAGGGGCGACCGGGGAGCTGTTTTTT. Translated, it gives CASSLVTGATGELFF.

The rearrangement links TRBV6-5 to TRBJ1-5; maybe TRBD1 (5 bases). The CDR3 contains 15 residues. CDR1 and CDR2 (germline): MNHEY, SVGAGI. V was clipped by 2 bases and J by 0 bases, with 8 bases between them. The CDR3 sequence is CASSYTTDSNQPQHF. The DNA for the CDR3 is TGTGCCAGCAGTTACACGACAGATAGCAATCAGCCCCAGCATTTT.

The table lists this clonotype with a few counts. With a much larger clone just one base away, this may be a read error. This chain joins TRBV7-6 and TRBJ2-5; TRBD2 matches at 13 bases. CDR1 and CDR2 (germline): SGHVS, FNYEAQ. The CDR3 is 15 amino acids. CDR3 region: CASSLGLAGGETQHF. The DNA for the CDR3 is TGTGCCAGCAGCTTAGGACTAGCGGGAGGAGAGACCCAGCACTTC.

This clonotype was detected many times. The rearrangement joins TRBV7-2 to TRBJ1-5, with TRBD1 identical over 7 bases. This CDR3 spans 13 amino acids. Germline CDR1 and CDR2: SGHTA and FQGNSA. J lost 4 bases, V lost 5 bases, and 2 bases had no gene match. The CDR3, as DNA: TGTGCCAGCAGCACCAGGGGGAATCAGCCCCAGCATTTT. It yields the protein CASSTRGNQPQHF.

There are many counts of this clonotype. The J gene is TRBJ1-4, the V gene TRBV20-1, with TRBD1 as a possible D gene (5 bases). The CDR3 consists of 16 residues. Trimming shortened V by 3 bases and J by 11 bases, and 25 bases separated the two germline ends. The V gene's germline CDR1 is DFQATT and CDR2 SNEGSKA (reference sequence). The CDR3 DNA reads TGCAGTGCTAGTGTTGGGGGAGGCTCGCCCTTCGGGAAACTGTTTTTT. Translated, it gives CSASVGGGSPFGKLFF.

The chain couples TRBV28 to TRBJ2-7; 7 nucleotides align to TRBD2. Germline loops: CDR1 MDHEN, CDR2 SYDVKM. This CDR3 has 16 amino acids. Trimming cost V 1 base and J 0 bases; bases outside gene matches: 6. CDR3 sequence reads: CASSLYVGTTSYEQYF. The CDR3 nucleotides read TGTGCCAGCAGTTTATACGTCGGGACTACCTCCTACGAGCAGTACTTC.

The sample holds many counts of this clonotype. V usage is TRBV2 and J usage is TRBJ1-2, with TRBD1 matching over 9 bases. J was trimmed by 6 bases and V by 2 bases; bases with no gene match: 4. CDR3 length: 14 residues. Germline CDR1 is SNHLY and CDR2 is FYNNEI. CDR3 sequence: CASSETGGYNGYTF. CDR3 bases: TGTGCCAGCAGTGAAACAGGGGGCTATAATGGCTACACCTTC.

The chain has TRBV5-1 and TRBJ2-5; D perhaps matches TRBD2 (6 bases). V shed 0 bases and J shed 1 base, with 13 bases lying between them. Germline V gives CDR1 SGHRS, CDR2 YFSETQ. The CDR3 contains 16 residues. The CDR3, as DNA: TGCGCCAGCAGCTTGGGTAGCGGAACTATCCAAGAGACCCAGTACTTC. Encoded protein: CASSLGSGTIQETQYF. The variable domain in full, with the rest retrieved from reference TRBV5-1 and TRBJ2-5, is KAGVTQTPRYLIKTRGQQVTLSCSPISGHRSVSWYQQTPGQGLQFLFEYFSETQRNKGNFPGRFSGRQFSNSRSEMNVSTLELGDSALYLCASSLGSGTIQETQYFGPGTRLLVL.

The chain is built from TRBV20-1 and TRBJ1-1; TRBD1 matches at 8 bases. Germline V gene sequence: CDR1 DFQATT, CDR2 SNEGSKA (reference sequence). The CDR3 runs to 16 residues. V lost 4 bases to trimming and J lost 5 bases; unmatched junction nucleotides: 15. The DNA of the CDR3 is TGCAGTGCTATGGACAGGGACGCAATAGTATGGACTGAAGCTTTCTTT. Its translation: CSAMDRDAIVWTEAFF.

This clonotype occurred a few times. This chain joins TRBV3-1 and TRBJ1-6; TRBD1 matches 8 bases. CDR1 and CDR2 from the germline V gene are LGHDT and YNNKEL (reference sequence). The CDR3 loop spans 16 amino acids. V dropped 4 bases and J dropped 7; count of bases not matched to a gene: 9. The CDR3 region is CASSPHRQGKNSPLHF. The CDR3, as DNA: TGTGCCAGCAGCCCACATCGACAGGGGAAAAATTCACCCCTCCACTTT.

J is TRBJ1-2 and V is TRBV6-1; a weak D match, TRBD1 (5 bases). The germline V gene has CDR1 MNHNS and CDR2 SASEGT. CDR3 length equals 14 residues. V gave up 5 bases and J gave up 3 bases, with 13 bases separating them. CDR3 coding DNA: TGTGCCAGCAGTTCGACAGCGAATGACTATGGCTACACCTTC. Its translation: CASSSTANDYGYTF.

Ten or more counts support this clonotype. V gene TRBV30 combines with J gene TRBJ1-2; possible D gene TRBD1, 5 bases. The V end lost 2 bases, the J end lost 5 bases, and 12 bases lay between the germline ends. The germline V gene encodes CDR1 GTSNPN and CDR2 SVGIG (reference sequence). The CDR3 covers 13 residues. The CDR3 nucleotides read TGTGCCTGGAGTTCCCCAGGGCTGTATGGCTACACCTTC. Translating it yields CAWSSPGLYGYTF.

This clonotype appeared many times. The CDR3 DNA follows: TGTGCCACCAGTCGGGATGGGTACGGGAACTACAATGAGCAGTTCTTC. It translates to CATSRDGYGNYNEQFF. This chain links TRBV24-1 with TRBJ2-1; D may be TRBD2 (5 bases). Trimming removed 6 bases from V and 3 bases from J, with 17 bases in between. CDR1 is KGHDR, CDR2 SFDVKD, per germline. The CDR3 is 16 residues long.

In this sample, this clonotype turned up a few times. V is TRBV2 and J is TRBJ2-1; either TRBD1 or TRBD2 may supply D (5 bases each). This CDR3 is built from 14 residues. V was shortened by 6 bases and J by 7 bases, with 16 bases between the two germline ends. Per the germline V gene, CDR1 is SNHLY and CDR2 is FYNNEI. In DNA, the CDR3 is TGTGCCAGCAGCCCCCGGGGCGAGGGGAATGAGCAGTTCTTC. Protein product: CASSPRGEGNEQFF. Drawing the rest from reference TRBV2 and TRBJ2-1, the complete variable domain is EPEVTQTPSHQVTQMGQEVILRCVPISNHLYFYWYRQILGQKVEFLVSFYNNEISEKSEIFDDQFSVERPDGSNFTLKIRSTKLEDSAMYFCASSPRGEGNEQFFGPGTRLTVL.

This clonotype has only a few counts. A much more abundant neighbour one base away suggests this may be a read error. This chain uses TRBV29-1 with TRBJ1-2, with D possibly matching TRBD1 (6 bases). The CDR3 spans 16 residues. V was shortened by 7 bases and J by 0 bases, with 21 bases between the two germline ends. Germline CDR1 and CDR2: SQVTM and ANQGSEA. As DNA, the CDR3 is TGCAGCGCCAGGGCGGCAGGGGCGGCCTCTAACTATGGCTACACCTTC. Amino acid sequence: CSARAAGAASNYGYTF.

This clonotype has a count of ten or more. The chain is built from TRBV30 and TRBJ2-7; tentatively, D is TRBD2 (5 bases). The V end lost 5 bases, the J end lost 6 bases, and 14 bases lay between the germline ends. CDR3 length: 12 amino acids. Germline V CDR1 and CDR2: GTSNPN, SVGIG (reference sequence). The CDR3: CAWGLPLAEQYF. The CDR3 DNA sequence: TGTGCCTGGGGACTTCCTTTGGCCGAGCAGTACTTC.

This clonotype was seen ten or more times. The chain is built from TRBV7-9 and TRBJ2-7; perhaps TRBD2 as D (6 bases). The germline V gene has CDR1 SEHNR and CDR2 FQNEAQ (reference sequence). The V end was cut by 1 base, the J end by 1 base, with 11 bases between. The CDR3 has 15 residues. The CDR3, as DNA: TGTGCCAGCAGCTTAGGAGAGGCGGGGTCCTACGAGCAGTACTTC. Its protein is CASSLGEAGSYEQYF.

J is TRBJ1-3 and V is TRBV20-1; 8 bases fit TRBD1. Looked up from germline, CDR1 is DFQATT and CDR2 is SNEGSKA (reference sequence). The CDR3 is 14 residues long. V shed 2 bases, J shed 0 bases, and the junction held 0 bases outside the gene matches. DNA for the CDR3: TGCAGTGCTAGACAGGGGGCCTCTGGAAACACCATATATTTT. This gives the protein CSARQGASGNTIYF.

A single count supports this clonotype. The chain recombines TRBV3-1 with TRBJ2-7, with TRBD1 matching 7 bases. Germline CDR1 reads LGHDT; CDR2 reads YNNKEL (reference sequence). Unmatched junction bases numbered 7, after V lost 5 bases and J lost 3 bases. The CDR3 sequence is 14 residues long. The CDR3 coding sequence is TGTGCCAGCAGCATGGACAGGAACAACTACGAGCAGTACTTC. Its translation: CASSMDRNNYEQYF.

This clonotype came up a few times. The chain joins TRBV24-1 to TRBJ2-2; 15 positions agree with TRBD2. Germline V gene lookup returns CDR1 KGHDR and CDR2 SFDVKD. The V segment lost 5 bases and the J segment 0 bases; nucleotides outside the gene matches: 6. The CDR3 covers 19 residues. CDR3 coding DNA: TGTGCCACCAGTGGACCTGGACTAGCGGGAGGGCCGAACACCGGGGAGCTGTTTTTT. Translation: CATSGPGLAGGPNTGELFF.

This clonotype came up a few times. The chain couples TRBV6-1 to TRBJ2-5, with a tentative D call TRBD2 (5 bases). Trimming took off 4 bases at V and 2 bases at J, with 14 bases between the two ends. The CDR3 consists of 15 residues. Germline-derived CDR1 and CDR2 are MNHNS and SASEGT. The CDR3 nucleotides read TGTGCCAGCAGTGGGATTGGAAGAGGGCAAGAGACCCAGTACTTC. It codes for CASSGIGRGQETQYF.

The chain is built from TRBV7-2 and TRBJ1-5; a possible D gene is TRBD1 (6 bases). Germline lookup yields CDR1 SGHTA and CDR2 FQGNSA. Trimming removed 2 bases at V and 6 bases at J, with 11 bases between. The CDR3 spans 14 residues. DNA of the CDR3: TGTGCCAGCAGCTTAAGTGGGGGCAGTCAGCCCCAGCATTTT. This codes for CASSLSGGSQPQHF.